This record concerns one TCR beta chain sequence. Its binding antigen is unknown. Per-base qualities were not stored, and no clone one base away is much larger. The immunoSEQ Assay, a bias-controlled multiplex PCR, was used to amplify TCRbeta CDR3 regions from genomic DNA. The authors processed their data as follows. Within the assay, amplification of reference gene primers was used to estimate how many nucleated cells each sample contained. To quantify the absolute abundance of each unique TCRbeta CDR3 rearrangement, sequence reads were collapsed and filtered. For each sample, productive Simpson clonality was calculated by taking the square root of Simpson's diversity index across productive rearrangements. TCRdb limited this immuneACCESS table to in-frame rearrangements with V and J called. A share of clones is missing; checked studies link under half to unresolved V genes, and the rest is unexplained. D and trimming come from the DNA, and the V and J calls and clone size come from that table. The sample profile shows 75,000 to 90,000 clones; approximately 82% of them were found once. The ten largest clones represent 9.5% to 12% of the sample.

The data derive from a study of blood T cell repertoires in COVID-19 (dated by TCRdb to 2020 to 2021). For the study in its entirety: Samples covering the acute and convalescent phases of COVID-19 were provided by collaborators in the United States, Italy and Spain. The prospective study material was composed of cDNA or gDNA derived from T cells, B-cell-depleted T cells, or PBMCs. Deeply sampled blood TCRbeta repertoires from subjects exposed to, actively infected with, or recovered from COVID-19 were included in the dataset. The repertoires were released in a freely available public database meant as a resource for research on the immune response to SARS-CoV-2. The samples were drawn from two sources: the first 160 participants of the ongoing ImmuneRACE study, and some 1,300 subjects contributed by 6 global collaborators. A de-identified subject ID, COVID-19 status, age in years and sex were almost always included in the sample metadata. Where available, HLA class I and class II types were taken from metadata supplied by the sample provider and were not determined by assay-based typing. Beyond this particular receptor, the publication reports: The amount of clinical and demographic metadata varied by source and participant and was provided uncurated.

Collaborating institutions collected whole blood in K2EDTA tubes following their own protocols. For TCRbeta analysis, collaborators shipped samples as frozen whole blood, isolated PBMCs, or DNA extracted from either of those sample types. Ends trimmed: V by 2 bases, J by 0 bases; bases unmatched to a gene: 5. Including the terminal cysteine and phenylalanine, the CDR3 comprises 16 residues. The sequence is cut down to CDR3 DNA, 48 bases in frame from base 1. CDR1 LGHDT and CDR2 YNNKEL were looked up in the germline V gene (reference sequence). Sequencing was carried out using peripheral blood. The receptor's source is a human donor in a cohort sampled during active COVID-19. The receptor chain draws on TRBV3-1 (or the pseudogene TRBV3-2) and TRBJ2-7; 9 central nucleotides agree with TRBD1. For the CDR3, the sequence is CASSQKGDRASYEQYF. The bases are TGTGCCAGCAGCCAAAAGGGGGACAGGGCCTCCTACGAGCAGTACTTC.